This T cell receptor (beta chain) was sequenced during a study of blood T cell repertoires in COVID-19. This CDR3 contains 17 residues. Per germline, CDR1 SSHAT and CDR2 FNYEAQ (reference sequence). V was pared by 5 bases and J by 1 base, with 6 bases of the junction left unmatched. This clone occurred once. The assay was immunoSEQ multiplex PCR, and TCRdb's table has in-frame clones only and misses some. The table shows around 80,000 clones, with approximately 80% occurring only once. The chain couples TRBV7-7 to TRBJ2-2; TRBD2 aligns across 11 bases. The sequencing input was peripheral blood. The clonotype comes from a human donor in a cohort sampled during active COVID-19. DNA for the CDR3: TGTGCCAGCAGCGCAGGACTAGCGGGCCGGAACACCGGGGAGCTGTTTTTT. Translating gives CASSAGLAGRNTGELFF. The whole variable domain, remainder taken from reference TRBV7-7 and TRBJ2-2, is GAGVSQSPRYKVTKRGQDVTLRCDPISSHATLYWYQQALGQGPEFLTYFNYEAQPDKSGLPSDRFSAERPEGSISTLTIQRTEQRDSAMYRCASSAGLAGRNTGELFFGEGSRLTVL.